This T cell receptor (beta chain) was obtained from a study of T cells after yellow fever vaccination (dated by TCRdb to the late 2010s). For context, the study as a whole: The SMART-Seq v4 Ultra Low Input RNA kit was used to prepare libraries from fractions with low cell numbers. To follow T-cell clones before and after primary and booster YFV17D yellow fever vaccination, bulk TCR alpha and beta repertoires were sequenced over time. Two healthy male donors, one aged 18 to 30 and one aged 30 to 40 years, were included in the cohort. Blood was drawn at multiple timepoints before and after primary and secondary immunization, with bulk PBMC replicates and cell subsets isolated. Study-wide findings and limitations: Most clones expanded after primary vaccination were re-detected after the booster (almost 97% of CD4 and approximately 88% of CD8), suggesting broad memory maintenance. Compared with the primary T-cell response, the secondary T-cell response was weaker but faster, peaking on day 5 rather than day 15. A small fraction of clonotypes showed up in both the CD4 and CD8 compartments, probably as a result of convergent recombination. Computational filtering was needed because FACS-sorted repertoires could contain abundant contaminating clonotypes from the bulk population. Because only a couple of donors were included in the study, the extent to which the findings can be generalized is limited.

This clonotype was recorded many times. The antigen it binds to is not known. No base quality information exists; no much larger clone differs at one position. The CDR1 and CDR2 encoded by the germline V gene (reference sequence) are DFQATT and SNEGSKA. The CDR3, from cysteine to phenylalanine, totals 15 residues. Kept here is only the CDR3 DNA, which spans 45 bases and is read in frame from base 1. The germline V and J ends show losses of 3 bases and 3 bases respectively, and no gene match explains 6 bases of the junction. Read against the paper, the sample's treatment or condition label means: live attenuated yellow fever vaccine strain. At each blood-draw timepoint, two biological replicates of bulk PBMCs were obtained. A standard Ficoll-Paque protocol was used to isolate PBMCs from peripheral blood. RNA was extracted with TriZol from bulk PBMCs, CD4 and CD8 fractions, and dextramer-positive and dextramer-negative fractions.

The reads were generated on an Illumina NovaSeq 6000. Synthesis of TCR cDNA relied on 5'RACE template switching, a step that introduced a universal primer site along with unique molecular identifiers. Priming for cDNA synthesis came from both the TCR alpha and TCR beta constant segments. Two PCR steps were used to amplify libraries, with sample barcodes and sequencing adapters being added in the second step. Sequencing of libraries was done on Illumina HiSeq 2500 (2x100 bp) or NovaSeq (2x150 bp). Per the authors' processing: Demultiplexing of reads and collapsing into UMI consensus sequences were performed with MIGEC, and V(D)J alignment was carried out with MiXCR. Using edgeR on replicate PBMC samples, clonotypes were called vaccine-responding if FDR was below 0.01 and the log2 fold change was above 5 up to day 15. Bulk clonotypes were assigned CD4 or CD8 identity according to which sequenced CD4 or CD8 repertoire held them at higher abundance. TCRdb reprocessing: public reads trimmed at Q25 with fastp, clones called with MiXCR, in-frame beta chains kept. Every CDR3 protein is listed once, alongside the most common genes and DNA of its rows. These V and J calls rely on TCRdb rather than the paper's analysis. The sample table lists just over 300,000 distinct CDR3 sequences, around 4% of them with a count of one. The leading ten clones occupy about 20% of the sample.

The sequence came from a young man who received the YFV17D yellow fever vaccine. The sequences come from PBMCs, collected on the day of the yellow fever booster vaccination. The rearrangement combines TRBV20-1 with TRBJ2-1, with 9 bases matching TRBD1. For the CDR3, the sequence is CSASDGGQGYNEQFF. The bases read TGCAGTGCTAGCGACGGGGGACAGGGCTACAATGAGCAGTTCTTC.